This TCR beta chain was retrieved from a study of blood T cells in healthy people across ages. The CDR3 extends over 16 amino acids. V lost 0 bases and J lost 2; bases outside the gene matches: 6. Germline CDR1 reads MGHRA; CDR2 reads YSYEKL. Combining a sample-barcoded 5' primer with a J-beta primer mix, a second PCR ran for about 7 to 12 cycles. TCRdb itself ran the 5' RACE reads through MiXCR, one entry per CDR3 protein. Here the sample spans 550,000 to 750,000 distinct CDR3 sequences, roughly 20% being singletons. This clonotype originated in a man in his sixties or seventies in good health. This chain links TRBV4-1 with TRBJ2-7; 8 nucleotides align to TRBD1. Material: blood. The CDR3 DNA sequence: TGCGCCAGCAGCCAAGATATTGGACAGGGTACCTACGAGCAGTACTTC. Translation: CASSQDIGQGTYEQYF.